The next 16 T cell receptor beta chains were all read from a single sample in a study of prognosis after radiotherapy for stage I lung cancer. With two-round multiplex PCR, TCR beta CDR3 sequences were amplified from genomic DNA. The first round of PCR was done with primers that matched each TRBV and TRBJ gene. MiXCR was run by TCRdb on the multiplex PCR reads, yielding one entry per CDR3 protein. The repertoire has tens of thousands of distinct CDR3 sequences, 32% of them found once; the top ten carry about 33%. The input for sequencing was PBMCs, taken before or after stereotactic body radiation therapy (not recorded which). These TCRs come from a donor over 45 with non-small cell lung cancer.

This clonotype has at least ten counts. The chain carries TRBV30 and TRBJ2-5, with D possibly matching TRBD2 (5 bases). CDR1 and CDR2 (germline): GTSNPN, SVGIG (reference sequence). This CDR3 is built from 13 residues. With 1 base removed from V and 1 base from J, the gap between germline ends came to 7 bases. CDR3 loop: CAWSELAQETQYF. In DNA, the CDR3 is TGTGCCTGGAGTGAGCTAGCCCAAGAGACCCAGTACTTC.

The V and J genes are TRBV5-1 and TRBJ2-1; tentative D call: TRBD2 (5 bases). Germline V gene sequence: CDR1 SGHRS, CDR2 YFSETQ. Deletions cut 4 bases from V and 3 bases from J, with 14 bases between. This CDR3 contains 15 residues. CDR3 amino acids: CASSLATPYYNEQFF. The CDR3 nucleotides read TGCGCCAGCAGCCTAGCCACACCTTACTACAATGAGCAGTTCTTC.

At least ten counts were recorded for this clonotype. The chain's CDR3 is CASSSSFDSYEQYF. CDR3 DNA: TGTGCCAGCAGCTCGTCTTTCGACAGCTACGAGCAGTACTTC. The genes are TRBV5-8 and TRBJ2-7, with D possibly being TRBD1 (5 bases). The CDR3 loop spans 14 amino acids. The germline V gene encodes CDR1 SGHTS and CDR2 YDEGEE. V was pared by 3 bases and J by 3 bases, with 13 bases between. Full variable domain (remainder filled in from reference TRBV5-8 and TRBJ2-7): EAGVTQSPTHLIKTRGQQATLRCSPISGHTSVYWYQQALGLGLQFLLWYDEGEERNRGNFPPRFSGRQFPNYSSELNVNALELEDSALYLCASSSSFDSYEQYFGPGTRLTVT.

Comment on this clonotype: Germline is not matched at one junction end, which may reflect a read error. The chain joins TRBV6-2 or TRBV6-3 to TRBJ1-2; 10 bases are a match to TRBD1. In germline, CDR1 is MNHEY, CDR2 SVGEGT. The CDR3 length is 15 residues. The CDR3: CASSRDRGGVYCYTF. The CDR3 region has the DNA TGTGCCAGCAGCCGGGACAGGGGTGGCGTCTATTGCTACACCTTC.

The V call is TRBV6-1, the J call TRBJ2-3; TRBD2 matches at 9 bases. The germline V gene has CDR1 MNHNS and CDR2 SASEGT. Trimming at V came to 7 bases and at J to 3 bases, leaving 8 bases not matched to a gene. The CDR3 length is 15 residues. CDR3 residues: CASNVFSGRTDTQYF. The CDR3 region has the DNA TGTGCCAGCAATGTATTCAGCGGGAGGACAGATACGCAGTATTTT.

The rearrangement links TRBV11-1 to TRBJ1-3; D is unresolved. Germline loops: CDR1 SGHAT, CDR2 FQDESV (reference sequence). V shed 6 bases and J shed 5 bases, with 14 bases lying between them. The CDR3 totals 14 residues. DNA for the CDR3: TGTGCCAGCAGAGGACGGAGATCTAGAAACACCATATATTTT. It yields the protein CASRGRRSRNTIYF.

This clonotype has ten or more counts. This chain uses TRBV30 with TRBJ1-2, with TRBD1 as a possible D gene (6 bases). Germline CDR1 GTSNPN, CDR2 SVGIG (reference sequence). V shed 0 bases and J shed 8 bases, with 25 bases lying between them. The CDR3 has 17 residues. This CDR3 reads CAWSVRRRTAGIRGYTF. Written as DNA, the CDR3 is TGTGCCTGGAGTGTACGAAGAAGGACAGCCGGAATTAGGGGCTACACCTTC. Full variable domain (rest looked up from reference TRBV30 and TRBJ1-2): SQTIHQWPATLVQPVGSPLSLECTVEGTSNPNLYWYRQAAGRGLQLLFYSVGIGQISSEVPQNLSASRPQDRQFILSSKKLLLSDSGFYLCAWSVRRRTAGIRGYTFGSGTRLTVV.

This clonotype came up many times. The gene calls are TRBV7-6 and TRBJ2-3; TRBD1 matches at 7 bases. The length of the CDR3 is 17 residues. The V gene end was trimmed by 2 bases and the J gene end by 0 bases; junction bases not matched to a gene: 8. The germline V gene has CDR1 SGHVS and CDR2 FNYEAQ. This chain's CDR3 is CASSLLGGTTSTDTQYF. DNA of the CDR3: TGTGCCAGCAGCTTATTAGGGGGCACCACTAGCACAGATACGCAGTATTTT.

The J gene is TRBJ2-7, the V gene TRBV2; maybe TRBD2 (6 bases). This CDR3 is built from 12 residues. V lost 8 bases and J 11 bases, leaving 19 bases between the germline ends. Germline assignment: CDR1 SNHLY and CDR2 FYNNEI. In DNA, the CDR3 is TGTGCCAGCGTCTGGGCGACGGGAGAGAAGTACTTC. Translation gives CASVWATGEKYF.

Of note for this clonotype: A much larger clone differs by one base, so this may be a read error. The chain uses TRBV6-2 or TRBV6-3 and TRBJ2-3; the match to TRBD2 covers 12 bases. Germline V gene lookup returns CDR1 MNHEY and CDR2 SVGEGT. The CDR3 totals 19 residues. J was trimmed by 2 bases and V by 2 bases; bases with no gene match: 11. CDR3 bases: TGTGCCAGCAGTTACGGACTAGCGGGATGGCCAAGACCCACAGATACGCAGTATTTT. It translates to CASSYGLAGWPRPTDTQYF.

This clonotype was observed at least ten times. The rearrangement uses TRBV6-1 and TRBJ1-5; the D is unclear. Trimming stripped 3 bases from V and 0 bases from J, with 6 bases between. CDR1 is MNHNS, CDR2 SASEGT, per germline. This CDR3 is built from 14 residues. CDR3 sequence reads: CASSDGYSNQPQHF. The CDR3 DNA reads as TGTGCCAGCAGTGACGGCTATAGCAATCAGCCCCAGCATTTT.

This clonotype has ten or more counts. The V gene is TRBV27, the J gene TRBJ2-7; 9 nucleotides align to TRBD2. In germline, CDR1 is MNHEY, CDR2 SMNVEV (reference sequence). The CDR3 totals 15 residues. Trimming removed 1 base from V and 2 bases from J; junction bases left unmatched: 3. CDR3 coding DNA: TGTGCCAGCAGTTTATTGGCGGGAGGGCCCTACGAGCAGTACTTC. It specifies CASSLLAGGPYEQYF.

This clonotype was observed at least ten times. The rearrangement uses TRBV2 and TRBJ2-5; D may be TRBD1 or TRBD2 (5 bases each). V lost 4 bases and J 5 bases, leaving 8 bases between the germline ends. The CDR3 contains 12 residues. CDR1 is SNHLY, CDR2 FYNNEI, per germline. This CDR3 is CASSVGGETQYF. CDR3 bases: TGTGCCAGCAGTGTTGGGGGTGAGACCCAGTACTTC. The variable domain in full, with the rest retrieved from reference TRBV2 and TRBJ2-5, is EPEVTQTPSHQVTQMGQEVILRCVPISNHLYFYWYRQILGQKVEFLVSFYNNEISEKSEIFDDQFSVERPDGSNFTLKIRSTKLEDSAMYFCASSVGGETQYFGPGTRLLVL.

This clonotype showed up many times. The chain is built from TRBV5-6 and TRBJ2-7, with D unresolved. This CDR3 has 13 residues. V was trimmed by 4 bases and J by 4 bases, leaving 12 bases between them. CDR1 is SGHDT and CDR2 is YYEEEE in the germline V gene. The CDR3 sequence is CASSPENGYEQYF. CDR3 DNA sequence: TGTGCCAGCAGCCCCGAGAACGGATACGAGCAGTACTTC.

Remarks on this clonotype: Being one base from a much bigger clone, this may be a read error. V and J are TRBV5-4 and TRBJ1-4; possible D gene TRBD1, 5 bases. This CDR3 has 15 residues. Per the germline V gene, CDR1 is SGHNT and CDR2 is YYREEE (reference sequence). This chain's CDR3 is CASSEPGQVNVKLFF. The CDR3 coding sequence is TGTGCCAGCAGCGAGCCAGGGCAGGTTAATGTAAAACTGTTTTTT.

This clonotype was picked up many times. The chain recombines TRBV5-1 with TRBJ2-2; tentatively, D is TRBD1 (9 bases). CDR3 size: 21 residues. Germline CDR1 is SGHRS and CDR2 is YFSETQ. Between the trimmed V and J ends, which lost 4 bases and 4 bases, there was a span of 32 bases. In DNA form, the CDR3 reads TGCGCCAGCAGCAGCGGACAGGGGAGGATGTCGGGAGGGCCTTTCACCGGGGAGCTGTTTTTT. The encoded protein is CASSSGQGRMSGGPFTGELFF.